This TCR beta chain was observed in a study of beta chain features in type 1 diabetes. The overall study: Patients shared similar age, gender and cell yields with healthy donors.

There are a few counts of this clone. Its antigen is not identified. Study-level findings and limits: The naive, central memory and Treg TCRB repertoires showed an apparent similarity that was greater among patients than among healthy donors.

Trimming pared 8 bases from V and 4 bases from J, leaving 17 bases between. Per the germline V gene, CDR1 is MNHEY and CDR2 is SVGAGI. This CDR3 has 14 residues. Investigators reverse transcribed all isolated RNA, so they sequenced expressed TCRB transcripts. Repertoires were generated with immunoSEQ multiplex PCR, while TCRdb's copy carries only in-frame clones and drops some. The data hold under 950,000 clones, with about a sixth observed a single time. Each of the CD4+ naive, central memory, regulatory and stem cell-like memory populations was sorted via CD45RO/CCR7/CD25/CD127/CD95/CD27. Material for sequencing was naive CD4+ T cells from blood. The origin of this receptor is a young woman in good health. The V gene is TRBV6-5, the J gene TRBJ2-5; TRBD1 might be the D (6 bases). The CDR3 nucleotides are TGTGCCAGCGCCAGATCACAGGGACGAGAGACCCAGTACTTC. This codes for CASARSQGRETQYF.